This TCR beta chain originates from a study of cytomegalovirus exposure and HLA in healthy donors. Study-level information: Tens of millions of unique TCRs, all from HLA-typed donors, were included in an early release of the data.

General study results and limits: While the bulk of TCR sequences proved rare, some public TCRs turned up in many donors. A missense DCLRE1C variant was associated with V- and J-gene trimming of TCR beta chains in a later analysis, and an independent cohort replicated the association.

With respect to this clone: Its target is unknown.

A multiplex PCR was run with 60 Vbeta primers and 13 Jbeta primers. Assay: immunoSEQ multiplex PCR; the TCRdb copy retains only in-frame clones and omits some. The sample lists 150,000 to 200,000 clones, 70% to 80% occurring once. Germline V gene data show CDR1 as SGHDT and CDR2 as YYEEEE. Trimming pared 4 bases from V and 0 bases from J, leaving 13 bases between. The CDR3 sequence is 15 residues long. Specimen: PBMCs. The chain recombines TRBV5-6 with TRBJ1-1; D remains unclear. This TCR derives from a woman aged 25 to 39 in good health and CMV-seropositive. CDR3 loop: CASSTIDGMNTEAFF. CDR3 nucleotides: TGTGCCAGCAGCACTATCGACGGGATGAACACTGAAGCTTTCTTT.